Each of the 21 T cell receptor beta chains below was sequenced from the same sample in a study of blood T cell repertoires in COVID-19. Here immunoSEQ multiplex PCR was the method, and the copy in TCRdb shows in-frame clones only, minus some. Of around 240,000 clones listed, roughly 84% are singletons. Sequenced input: peripheral blood. These receptors all come from a man between 35 and 55 years old with acute or convalescent COVID-19.

This CDR3 is CASRPAAGGPYNEQFF. In nucleotides, the CDR3 is TGTGCCAGCAGACCCGCGGCGGGGGGACCCTACAATGAGCAGTTCTTC. V gene TRBV27 combines with J gene TRBJ2-1; 8 bases agree with TRBD2. The CDR3 runs 16 residues. J lost 2 bases, V lost 6 bases, and 9 bases had no gene match. Per germline, CDR1 MNHEY and CDR2 SMNVEV (reference sequence).

The chain links TRBV6-5 to TRBJ1-4; no definite D call. In germline, CDR1 is MNHEY, CDR2 SVGAGI. The V and J ends lost 5 bases and 5 bases respectively, with 12 bases between them. There are 14 residues in the CDR3. CDR3 region: CASSPGIRNEKLFF. CDR3 coding DNA: TGTGCCAGCAGTCCCGGGATCCGAAATGAAAAACTGTTTTTT.

This clone was counted a single time. V and J are TRBV24-1 and TRBJ2-7, with 7 bases fitting TRBD1. Germline values: CDR1 KGHDR, CDR2 SFDVKD. The V segment lost 4 bases and the J segment 6 bases; nucleotides outside the gene matches: 5. This CDR3 has 13 amino acids. The CDR3 DNA sequence: TGTGCCACCAGTGACTCATGGACAGGCGAGCAGTACTTC. It translates to CATSDSWTGEQYF.

The V gene is TRBV6-5, the J gene TRBJ1-2, with D uncertain. Trimming left V 6 bases short and J 6 bases short, with 14 bases between. This CDR3 comprises 13 residues. Germline CDR1 MNHEY, CDR2 SVGAGI. Here the CDR3 reads CASRAPGGDGYTF. As DNA, the CDR3 is TGTGCCAGCAGGGCCCCGGGTGGAGATGGCTACACCTTC.

The rearrangement uses TRBV19 and TRBJ2-3; D possibly corresponds to TRBD2 (6 bases). The CDR3 has 15 residues. Germline values: CDR1 LNHDA, CDR2 SQIVND (reference sequence). The V end was cut by 9 bases, the J end by 1 base, with 17 bases between. The CDR3 spells CASGTPPFRTDTQYF. The CDR3 nucleotides read TGTGCCAGCGGGACTCCCCCTTTTCGCACAGATACGCAGTATTTT. Full variable domain (missing parts from reference TRBV19 and TRBJ2-3): DGGITQSPKYLFRKEGQNVTLSCEQNLNHDAMYWYRQDPGQGLRLIYYSQIVNDFQKGDIAEGYSVSREKKESFPLTVTSAQKNPTAFYLCASGTPPFRTDTQYFGPGTRLTVL.

The V and J genes are TRBV7-9 and TRBJ2-5; 8 positions match TRBD2. The CDR3 covers 15 residues. Germline CDR1 reads SEHNR; CDR2 reads FQNEAQ (reference sequence). The junction had 8 bases not matched to a gene; V was cut back by 5 bases and J by 3 bases. The CDR3 region has the DNA TGTGCCAGCAGCCCCGGGGGTAGCGGGGAAGAGACCCAGTACTTC. Residues: CASSPGGSGEETQYF.

The V gene is TRBV2, the J gene TRBJ1-4; 7 bases fit TRBD1. The CDR3 has 13 amino acids. J gave up 6 bases and V 5 bases, and 3 bases lay outside the gene matches. Germline lookup yields CDR1 SNHLY and CDR2 FYNNEI. The CDR3 DNA sequence: TGTGCCAGCAGTATCGACAGGGATGAAAAACTGTTTTTT. This codes for CASSIDRDEKLFF.

This chain connects TRBV5-6 to TRBJ1-2, with TRBD1 matching 7 bases. J gave up 7 bases and V 1 base, and 7 bases lay outside the gene matches. CDR3 length equals 14 residues. CDR1 is SGHDT, CDR2 YYEEEE, per germline. DNA for the CDR3: TGTGCCAGCAGCTTGAGAGTAACAGGGGCTGGCTACACCTTC. The encoded protein is CASSLRVTGAGYTF.

The chain uses TRBV7-8 and TRBJ1-2; TRBD1 agrees at 10 bases. CDR1 SGHVS and CDR2 FQNEAQ come from the germline V gene. The junction had 3 bases not matched to a gene; V was cut back by 3 bases and J by 8 bases. This CDR3 has 13 residues. This chain's CDR3 is CASSFDRGQGYTF. As DNA, the CDR3 is TGTGCCAGCAGCTTCGACAGGGGGCAGGGCTACACCTTC.

This clone occurred a few times. The rearrangement links TRBV5-1 to TRBJ1-1, with a weak D call TRBD1 (5 bases). This CDR3 comprises 16 residues. The germline V gene has CDR1 SGHRS and CDR2 YFSETQ. With 2 bases removed from V and 6 bases from J, the gap between germline ends came to 20 bases. The CDR3 nucleotides read TGCGCCAGCAGCTTAGACAGTTTACGGTCTTCAGCTGAAGCTTTCTTT. It is translated as CASSLDSLRSSAEAFF. Looking up the rest from reference TRBV5-1 and TRBJ1-1 gives the full variable domain: KAGVTQTPRYLIKTRGQQVTLSCSPISGHRSVSWYQQTPGQGLQFLFEYFSETQRNKGNFPGRFSGRQFSNSRSEMNVSTLELGDSALYLCASSLDSLRSSAEAFFGQGTRLTVV.

The rearrangement joins TRBV15 to TRBJ2-7, with 10 bases fitting TRBD1. The CDR3 runs to 16 residues. With V trimmed by 1 base and J by 1 base, 4 bases remained unmatched. Germline CDR1 reads LNHNV; CDR2 reads YYDKDF (reference sequence). CDR3 region: CATSRAPGQGSYEQYF. The CDR3 coding sequence is TGTGCCACCAGCAGAGCACCGGGACAGGGGTCCTACGAGCAGTACTTC. Full variable domain (outside the CDR3, taken from reference TRBV15 and TRBJ2-7): DAMVIQNPRYQVTQFGKPVTLSCSQTLNHNVMYWYQQKSSQAPKLLFHYYDKDFNNEADTPDNFQSRRPNTSFCFLDIRSPGLGDTAMYLCATSRAPGQGSYEQYFGPGTRLTVT.

The chain is built from TRBV18 and TRBJ2-5; TRBD2 agrees at 7 bases. Germline CDR1 is KGHSH and CDR2 is LQKENI. CDR3 size: 18 residues. After removal of 3 bases from V and 0 bases from J, the junction contained 13 bases not matched to a gene. CDR3 coding DNA: TGTGCCAGCTCACCCGGACTAGACCCATCGGCGTACCAAGAGACCCAGTACTTC. Its translation is CASSPGLDPSAYQETQYF.

The gene calls are TRBV19 and TRBJ2-3, with TRBD1 as a possible D gene (6 bases). The CDR3 is 15 amino acids. Trimming removed 7 bases from V and 0 bases from J, with 14 bases in between. In germline, CDR1 is LNHDA, CDR2 SQIVND (reference sequence). The CDR3 reads CASTPRGTSTDTQYF. The CDR3 coding sequence is TGTGCCAGTACCCCCCGTGGGACAAGCACAGATACGCAGTATTTT.

V gene TRBV3-1 (or the pseudogene TRBV3-2) combines with J gene TRBJ2-1; 11 nucleotides agree with TRBD2. The CDR3 has 16 residues. J lost 3 bases, V lost 3 bases, and 4 bases had no gene match. CDR1 LGHDT and CDR2 YNNKEL come from the germline V gene (reference sequence). The CDR3 loop reads CASSQIAGGNYNEQFF. Here the CDR3 DNA reads TGTGCCAGCAGCCAGATAGCGGGGGGGAACTACAATGAGCAGTTCTTC.

The chain has TRBV10-2 and TRBJ1-4; 9 bases agree with TRBD1. CDR3 length: 14 residues. Germline CDR1 WSHSY, CDR2 SAAADI. V was clipped by 5 bases and J by 5 bases; unmatched bases: 3. Written as DNA, the CDR3 is TGCGCCAGCAGTTCGGACAGGGGAAATGAAAAACTGTTTTTT. Translating it yields CASSSDRGNEKLFF.

This rearrangement joins TRBV11-3 to TRBJ2-1; 7 bases match TRBD1. Looked up from germline, CDR1 is SGHNT and CDR2 is YENEEA. The J segment lost 2 bases and the V segment lost 5 bases, leaving 6 bases of the junction unmatched. This CDR3 is built from 15 residues. CDR3 region: CASSIGTATYNEQFF. The CDR3 coding sequence is TGTGCCAGCAGCATCGGGACAGCGACCTACAATGAGCAGTTCTTC. Complete variable domain (other parts from reference TRBV11-3 and TRBJ2-1): EAGVVQSPRYKIIEKKQPVAFWCNPISGHNTLYWYLQNLGQGPELLIRYENEEAVDDSQLPKDRFSAERLKGVDSTLKIQPAELGDSAVYLCASSIGTATYNEQFFGPGTRLTVL.

The chain recombines TRBV6-5 with TRBJ1-2; the match to TRBD1 covers 7 bases. The V gene's germline CDR1 is MNHEY and CDR2 SVGAGI. The CDR3 length is 12 residues. V trimming: 5 bases; J trimming: 6 bases; junction bases outside the gene matches: 3. Written as DNA, the CDR3 is TGTGCCAGCAGTCTAACAGGGGATGGCTACACCTTC. This gives the protein CASSLTGDGYTF.

The chain uses TRBV6-2 or TRBV6-3 and TRBJ2-2; 7 nucleotides line up with TRBD1. J lost 3 bases, V lost 3 bases, and 4 bases had no gene match. Germline values: CDR1 MNHEY, CDR2 SVGEGT. CDR3 length equals 15 residues. The CDR3 DNA is TGTGCCAGCAGTTATGGACAGGCTTACACCGGGGAGCTGTTTTTT. Amino acid sequence: CASSYGQAYTGELFF.

The rearrangement uses TRBV7-2 and TRBJ2-5; the D gene is possibly TRBD2 (5 bases). This CDR3 comprises 13 residues. Germline V gene data show CDR1 as SGHTA and CDR2 as FQGNSA. V was clipped by 1 base and J by 9 bases, with 12 bases between them. The chain's CDR3 is CASSLGLPEAQYF. Here the CDR3 DNA reads TGTGCCAGCAGCTTAGGACTCCCGGAGGCCCAGTACTTC.

This chain connects TRBV13 to TRBJ2-7; TRBD2 matches at 8 bases. In germline, CDR1 is PRHDT, CDR2 FYEKMQ (reference sequence). The CDR3 is made up of 14 amino acids. V shed 2 bases, J shed 5 bases, and the junction held 5 bases outside the gene matches. The CDR3 is CASSLRLAMDEQYF. The CDR3 nucleotides are TGTGCCAGCAGCTTACGACTAGCGATGGACGAGCAGTACTTC.

The J gene is TRBJ2-1, the V gene TRBV7-8; a weak D match, TRBD1 (5 bases). Trimming took off 6 bases at V and 3 bases at J, with 18 bases between the two ends. The CDR3 spans 16 residues. Germline V lookup: CDR1 SGHVS, CDR2 FQNEAQ. CDR3 sequence: CASSPIPGFDYNEQFF. The CDR3 DNA follows: TGTGCCAGCAGTCCCATTCCAGGGTTTGACTACAATGAGCAGTTCTTC.